This T cell receptor (beta chain) was captured by sequencing in a study of T cell repertoires in cytomegalovirus infection (dated by TCRdb to between 2018 and 2021). About the study as a whole: Because public TCR beta signatures pointed to carriage of CMV infection together with the matching HLA type, the HLA type of each donor mattered for the analysis.

Turning to this clonotype: Its specific antigen is unknown. One base away there is no much larger clone; base qualities are not given.

The CDR3 spans 13 residues, from the cysteine through the phenylalanine. This entry keeps only the CDR3 DNA: 39 bases, framed from base 1. According to the germline V gene, CDR1 reads SNHLY and CDR2 reads FYNNEI. V and J are truncated by 6 bases and 2 bases respectively, leaving an intervening sequence of 9 bases. What the research found in general, with its limitations: The ex vivo response was dominated by HLA-C-restricted CMV-specific TCR beta clonotypes, which also provided the single most frequent clonotype in two of eight donors. Cumulative frequency of public TCR beta family members discriminated carriers of CMV infection plus the relevant HLA type in this cohort and an independent approximately 350-donor cohort.

TCRdb shows the sequencer as Illumina HiSeq 1500. The raw public data were reprocessed by TCRdb itself: fastp quality trimming at Q25, MiXCR clonotype calling, in-frame beta chains only. Here each entry gathers all rows of one CDR3 protein and keeps the most common genes and DNA. The sample records approximately 190,000 distinct CDR3 sequences, roughly 28% of which are singletons. The ten largest make up roughly 32% of the sample. Sequencing input: PBMCs. The clonotype originates from a human donor in good health (CMV status not recorded). Some clones in this sample may be carry-over from other donors' samples. The chain employs TRBV2 and TRBJ2-3, with the D segment identity uncertain. The bases are TGTGCCAGCAGCCGGCCCTTCACAGATACGCAGTATTTT. Translated, it reads CASSRPFTDTQYF.